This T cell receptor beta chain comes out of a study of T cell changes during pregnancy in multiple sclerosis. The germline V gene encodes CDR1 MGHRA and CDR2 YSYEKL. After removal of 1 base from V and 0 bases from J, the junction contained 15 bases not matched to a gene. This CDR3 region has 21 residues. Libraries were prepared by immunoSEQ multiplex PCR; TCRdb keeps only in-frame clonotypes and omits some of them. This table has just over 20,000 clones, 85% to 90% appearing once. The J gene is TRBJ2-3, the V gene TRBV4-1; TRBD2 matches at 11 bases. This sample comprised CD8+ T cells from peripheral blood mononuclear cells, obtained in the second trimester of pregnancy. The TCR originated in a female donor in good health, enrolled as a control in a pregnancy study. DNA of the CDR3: TGCGCCAGCAGCCAAGTTGGACTACTAGCGGGGGAATTTACTAGCACAGATACGCAGTATTTT. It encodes CASSQVGLLAGEFTSTDTQYF.